This T cell receptor beta chain was identified during a study of T cells after yellow fever vaccination. Study conclusions and caveats: The secondary response showed a weaker magnitude and a faster peak, day 5 versus 15. Overall, a small share of clonotypes was seen in both CD4 and CD8 compartments.

The TCR cDNA carried a universal primer site and UMIs from 5'RACE template switching. TCRdb re-analysed the 5' RACE reads in MiXCR, keeping a single row per CDR3 protein. The top ten clones hold roughly 3.2% of a sample with about 200,000 distinct CDR3 sequences, roughly 3% of them seen once. Trimming stripped 0 bases from V and 3 bases from J, with 7 bases between. Germline CDR1 is SGHRS and CDR2 is YFSETQ. This CDR3 spans 13 amino acids. This clonotype has a count of ten or more. Its antigen is as yet unknown. The rearrangement uses TRBV5-1 and TRBJ2-7; maybe TRBD1 (6 bases). The sequence was collected from a man aged 18 to 35 who received the YFV17D yellow fever vaccine. The sequences come from CD4+ T cells sorted from PBMCs, collected 10 days after the yellow fever booster vaccination. In DNA form, the CDR3 reads TGCGCCAGCAGCTTGGTAGGGGGCTACGAGCAGTACGTC. Translating it yields CASSLVGGYEQYV.